The entry below describes one T cell receptor beta chain. Its antigen is still unknown. The sample comes from a study of siplizumab effects on memory and regulatory T cells. Every sample had roughly 9.1 x 10^4 of its TCR templates assayed. The data were produced by immunoSEQ multiplex PCR, yet TCRdb's version contains in-frame clones alone and is incomplete. The sample lists 100,000 to 120,000 clones; roughly 92% were seen once. Study-wide points: Naive T cells appeared more varied than memory cells and looked like key alloresponse contributors. Sequences that were alloreactive and traceable to unstimulated CD4+ memory cells were significantly reduced by siplizumab. Versus under 35% in controls, the mappable alloreactive CD4+ clones averaged roughly 68% Treg-derived with siplizumab.

Germline loops: CDR1 SGHVS, CDR2 FQNEAQ. The CDR3 has 15 residues. V lost 5 bases, J lost 3 bases, and 6 bases stayed unmatched. V gene TRBV7-8 combines with J gene TRBJ1-5; TRBD1 matches at 8 bases. Material: CD4+ T cells sorted from blood. This receptor was taken from a human donor in good health. The CDR3 is CASSGGQANNQPQHF. In DNA form, the CDR3 reads TGTGCCAGCAGCGGGGGACAGGCTAACAATCAGCCCCAGCATTTT.